The clone carrying this T cell receptor (beta chain) was counted only a few times. Its antigen is not known. Assay used: immunoSEQ multiplex PCR; TCRdb lists only in-frame clones, some missing. The table has more than 65,000 clones, approximately 90% seen once. The record originates from a study of OX40 agonist ivuxolimab in advanced cancers. At the level of the study: Intravenous ivuxolimab was administered to patients every 2 weeks at 0.01 to 10 mg/kg. The group had a mean age of about 60 years, ranged from about 23 to 79, and was 80% to 90% male. Prior anti-PD-1, anti-PD-L1 or anti-CTLA-4 therapy was allowed; about 39% had some.

Study results and caveats: The study observed clonal expansion of CD4+ and CD8+ blood T cells by week 6 at 0.1 to 3.0 mg/kg.

CDR1 and CDR2 (germline): SGHRS, YFSETQ. This CDR3 comprises 16 residues. The junction had 11 bases not matched to a gene; V was cut back by 3 bases and J by 3 bases. The chain combines TRBV5-1 with TRBJ1-2, with 7 bases lining up with TRBD1. This clonotype originated in an adult with an advanced solid tumor such as melanoma, head and neck, liver or kidney cancer. The specimen comprised CD4+ or CD8+ T cells sorted from blood, sampled in a trial of the OX40 agonist ivuxolimab. CDR3 DNA sequence: TGCGCCAGCAGCTGGGACAGCACGCAGAGGGACTATGGCTACACCTTC. This gives the protein CASSWDSTQRDYGYTF.